This record concerns one T cell receptor beta chain sequence. This entry is derived from a study of cytomegalovirus exposure and HLA in healthy donors. The PCR ran on 60 Vbeta and 13 Jbeta primers. Clones were sequenced by immunoSEQ multiplex PCR, and TCRdb holds only the in-frame ones, with some missing. Of roughly 34,000 clones in the sample, 55% to 80% were seen once. This CDR3 contains 15 residues. CDR1 and CDR2 (germline): MNHEY, SVGAGI. Germline trimming cut 0 bases from V and 9 bases from J; bases unmatched to any gene: 9. The V gene is TRBV6-5, the J gene TRBJ2-3, with 7 bases lining up with TRBD2. Input material: PBMCs. This TCR came from a man aged 35-49 years in good health and CMV-seropositive. CDR3: CASSYSVGTIVTQYF. The CDR3 bases are TGTGCCAGCAGTTACTCGGTGGGGACTATAGTAACGCAGTATTTT.